A selection of T cell receptor beta chains follows, all from one sample in a study of PD-1 blockade in classical Hodgkin lymphoma. This table comes from immunoSEQ multiplex PCR, and its TCRdb copy is limited to in-frame clones, with some not included. The top ten hold over 2.5% of the sample, which has some 70,000 clones, over 90% seen once. Material for sequencing was peripheral blood mononuclear cells (PBMCs). Receptor source: a human donor with classical Hodgkin lymphoma. CDR3s include the opening cysteine and the closing phenylalanine or tryptophan. D genes are given only for firm matches. Where a row states a size, it is once, few, many or the class of an expanded clone; other rows omit it.

V: TRBV2
J: TRBJ1-1
D: -
size: once
DNA: TGTGCCAGCAGTGCGGCAGGCACTGAAGCTTTCTTT
CDR3: CASSAAGTEAFF

V: TRBV29-1
J: TRBJ2-5
D: TRBD1
size: -
DNA: TGCAGCGTTACAAGACAGGGGAGCCAAGAGACCCAGTACTTC
CDR3: CSVTRQGSQETQYF

V: TRBV5-1
J: TRBJ1-2
D: TRBD1
size: -
DNA: TGCGCCAGCAGCCCGGGGACAGGGAGCATCTATGGCTACACCTTC
CDR3: CASSPGTGSIYGYTF

V: TRBV19
J: TRBJ2-3
D: -
size: once
DNA: TGTGCCAGTAGTCCTGACCGAGCAACAGATACGCAGTATTTT
CDR3: CASSPDRATDTQYF

V: TRBV28
J: TRBJ1-2
D: -
size: few
DNA: TGTGCCATCTCCTTAGGGACTAACTATGGCTACACCTTC
CDR3: CAISLGTNYGYTF

V: TRBV9
J: TRBJ1-1
D: -
size: -
DNA: TGTGCCAGCAGCGTAGAGGGGGGAAGCACTGAAGCTTTCTTT
CDR3: CASSVEGGSTEAFF

V: TRBV27
J: TRBJ1-1
D: -
size: -
DNA: TGTGCCAGCAGCTTAGACAGCCAGGGTGGCACTGAAGCTTTCTTT
CDR3: CASSLDSQGGTEAFF

V: TRBV11-2
J: TRBJ2-7
D: -
size: -
DNA: TGTGCCAGCAGCTTCCAAGGAAGGTCAGCTGGATCCCACGAGCAGTACTTC
CDR3: CASSFQGRSAGSHEQYF

V: TRBV9
J: TRBJ1-2
D: -
size: -
DNA: TGTGCCAGCAGCGTAGCAACGGGGTATTCAGGCTACACCTTC
CDR3: CASSVATGYSGYTF

V: TRBV7-7
J: TRBJ2-7
D: -
size: -
DNA: TGTGCCACGACTCTCCACCCCGCCTACGAGCAGTACTTC
CDR3: CATTLHPAYEQYF

V: TRBV7-9
J: TRBJ1-1
D: -
size: -
DNA: TGTGCCAGCAGCTTAGAGCTGAACACTGAAGCTTTCTTT
CDR3: CASSLELNTEAFF

V: TRBV6-6
J: TRBJ2-2
D: TRBD1
size: -
DNA: TGTGCCAGCAGTCCTTCGACAGGGCGGACCGGGGAGCTGTTTTTT
CDR3: CASSPSTGRTGELFF

V: TRBV5-1
J: TRBJ1-4
D: -
size: few
DNA: TGCGCCAGCAGCACGGGCAACTATCGGCGTGAAAAACTGTTTTTT
CDR3: CASSTGNYRREKLFF

V: TRBV29-1
J: TRBJ1-1
D: -
size: -
DNA: TGCAGCGCCCTAGGGACGGACACTGAAGCTTTCTTT
CDR3: CSALGTDTEAFF

V: TRBV18
J: TRBJ1-1
D: -
size: -
DNA: TGTGCCAGCTCACCAGGGATGAACACTGAAGCTTTCTTT
CDR3: CASSPGMNTEAFF

V: TRBV19
J: TRBJ2-1
D: TRBD1
size: -
DNA: TGTGCCAGTAGTATAGTCGACAGGGGCCACAATGAGCAGTTCTTC
CDR3: CASSIVDRGHNEQFF

V: TRBV6-5
J: TRBJ1-3
D: TRBD1
size: -
DNA: TGTGCCAGCAGTTCCTTCGACAGGGCGTGGGGAAACACCATATATTTT
CDR3: CASSSFDRAWGNTIYF

V: TRBV5-1
J: TRBJ1-1
D: -
size: -
DNA: TGCGCCAGCAGCTTGGCTCGAAACACTGAAGCTTTCTTT
CDR3: CASSLARNTEAFF

V: TRBV4-1
J: TRBJ1-2
D: -
size: -
DNA: TGCGCCAGCAGCCAAGTCTCGGGGGGCTACACCTTC
CDR3: CASSQVSGGYTF

V: TRBV9
J: TRBJ2-1
D: TRBD2
size: -
DNA: TGTGCCAGCAGCGTAGGGACTAGCGGGACCAGCTCCTACAATGAGCAGTTCTTC
CDR3: CASSVGTSGTSSYNEQFF

V: TRBV28
J: TRBJ1-2
D: TRBD1
size: -
DNA: TGTGCCAGCAGTTTCAGGGGGCTAGTGTGGTATGGCTACACCTTC
CDR3: CASSFRGLVWYGYTF

V: TRBV6-5
J: TRBJ1-2
D: -
size: -
DNA: TGTGCCAGCAGTGATCAGGGAGGACATGGCTACACCTTC
CDR3: CASSDQGGHGYTF

V: TRBV5-8
J: TRBJ2-7
D: -
size: once
DNA: TGTGCCAGCAGCTTGTTTAACGAGCAGTACTTC
CDR3: CASSLFNEQYF

V: TRBV5-4
J: TRBJ2-1
D: -
size: -
DNA: TGTGCCAGCAGCCTTGGGGCACCGGGACACATCTCCTACAATGAGCAGTTCTTC
CDR3: CASSLGAPGHISYNEQFF

V: TRBV5-6
J: TRBJ1-2
D: -
size: -
DNA: TGTGCCAGCAGCTTTCAAGGTATCTATGGCTACACCTTC
CDR3: CASSFQGIYGYTF

V: TRBV6-5
J: TRBJ2-3
D: -
size: -
DNA: TGTGCCAGCAGCCGTGGACCAAGCACAGATACGCAGTATTTT
CDR3: CASSRGPSTDTQYF

V: TRBV30
J: TRBJ2-7
D: TRBD2
size: few
DNA: TGTGCCTCGGGACTAGCGGGATTTCAGCAGTACTTC
CDR3: CASGLAGFQQYF

V: TRBV2
J: TRBJ1-4
D: -
size: -
DNA: TGTGCCAGCAGTGTCGATCCTGGGGCGGCTAATGAAAAACTGTTTTTT
CDR3: CASSVDPGAANEKLFF

V: TRBV10-3
J: TRBJ2-3
D: -
size: -
DNA: TGTGCCAGCAGCGTACAGTCCACAGATACGCAGTATTTT
CDR3: CASSVQSTDTQYF

V: TRBV7-2
J: TRBJ1-6
D: -
size: -
DNA: TGTGCCAGCAGCCCCTATAATTCACCCCTCCACTTT
CDR3: CASSPYNSPLHF

V: TRBV9
J: TRBJ2-5
D: TRBD2
size: -
DNA: TGTGCCAGCAGCCCGGAAGGGATAGCGGGAGAAGAGACCCAGTACTTC
CDR3: CASSPEGIAGEETQYF

V: TRBV29-1
J: TRBJ2-7
D: -
size: once
DNA: TGCAGCGTTGAAAAAATGGGCAGGGCGTCCTACGAGCAGTACTTC
CDR3: CSVEKMGRASYEQYF

V: TRBV5-1
J: TRBJ2-7
D: TRBD2
size: -
DNA: TGCGCCAGCAGCCGGGCCGGGACTAACGCCTACGAGCAGTACTTC
CDR3: CASSRAGTNAYEQYF

V: TRBV5-1
J: TRBJ2-5
D: -
size: once
DNA: TGCGCCAGCAGCTTGGACAGTTTAAAAGAGACCCAGTACTTC
CDR3: CASSLDSLKETQYF

V: TRBV5-1
J: TRBJ2-1
D: TRBD1
size: once
DNA: TGCGCCAGCAGCTTCGCAGGGGGCTCCTACAATGAGCAGTTCTTC
CDR3: CASSFAGGSYNEQFF

V: TRBV5-6
J: TRBJ2-7
D: TRBD1
size: -
DNA: TGTGCCAGCAGCGTTGACAGGGGATCAAGTACCCACTTC
CDR3: CASSVDRGSSTHF

V: TRBV5-1
J: TRBJ1-2
D: -
size: -
DNA: TGCGCCAGCAGCTTGGCGGCAGGGCCAAATGGCTACACCTTC
CDR3: CASSLAAGPNGYTF

V: TRBV2
J: TRBJ1-6
D: -
size: -
DNA: TGTGCCAGCAGTGAGTACCGAAGCTCCTATAATTCACCCCTCCACTTT
CDR3: CASSEYRSSYNSPLHF

V: TRBV2
J: TRBJ1-2
D: TRBD1
size: -
DNA: TGTGCCAGCAGTGGGGGACAGGGGGCGAAGGGCTACACCTTC
CDR3: CASSGGQGAKGYTF

V: TRBV5-5
J: TRBJ2-7
D: -
size: -
DNA: TGTGCCAGCAGGCTCTCGGGCTCCTACGAGCAGTACTTC
CDR3: CASRLSGSYEQYF